Reported below is one T cell receptor (beta chain). Its antigen is unknown. The sample belongs to a study of cytomegalovirus exposure and HLA in healthy donors. Findings of the study overall: Sequencing probably produced one cluster of sequence variants that were highly shared. CMV serostatus was the only recorded immune exposure for donors.

Germline assignment: CDR1 KGHSH and CDR2 LQKENI. J was trimmed by 4 bases and V by 2 bases; bases with no gene match: 4. This CDR3 is built from 15 residues. PCR was performed using 60 Vbeta and 13 Jbeta primers. As handled by the study authors: In a later analysis, the count reached 82 million or so unique TCR beta chains, with around 11 million shared. This table comes from immunoSEQ multiplex PCR, and its TCRdb copy is limited to in-frame clones, with some not included. The V and J calls and the clone size are those of that table, but D and trimming were determined from the DNA. This listing includes around 140,000 clones.

This TCR derives from a woman aged 40 to 50 in good health and CMV-seropositive. Sequences were obtained from PBMCs. This chain joins TRBV18 and TRBJ2-5; TRBD1 aligns across 10 bases. CDR3 protein: CASSPSGTGVETQYF. The DNA for the CDR3 is TGTGCCAGCTCACCATCCGGGACAGGGGTAGAGACCCAGTACTTC.